This T cell receptor (beta chain) was obtained from a study of radiotherapy plus CTLA-4 blockade in lung cancer. Overall study: Objective response was observed in approximately 18% of patients, and disease control in approximately 30%. Regarding the study as a whole: Subsequent to radiotherapy plus ipilimumab, tumor-derived TCR clones underwent expansion in blood.

The V gene's germline CDR1 is SGHNT and CDR2 YYREEE (reference sequence). This CDR3 has 13 amino acids. V gave up 3 bases and J gave up 7 bases, with 14 bases separating them. Measured with immunoSEQ multiplex PCR; TCRdb has only the in-frame clones, and not every one. The sample comprises 55,000 to 70,000 clones, roughly 80% of which are singletons, and about 15% rests with the top ten. Chemo-refractory metastatic non-small-cell lung cancer patients underwent focal radiation alongside CTLA-4 blockade with ipilimumab. Details on this clone: Its antigen is as yet unknown.

The clonotype comes from a human donor with non-small cell lung cancer who had a complete response to radiotherapy plus ipilimumab. The input for sequencing was peripheral blood, taken from a patient treated with radiotherapy plus ipilimumab. V gene TRBV5-4 combines with J gene TRBJ2-7; D possibly corresponds to TRBD1 (5 bases). CDR3 nucleotides: TGTGCCAGCAGCTCACCGGGTCAGGGTGAGCAGTACGTC. Translated, it gives CASSSPGQGEQYV.